What follows are 23 T cell receptor beta chains derived from one specimen sequenced in a study of blood T cell repertoires in COVID-19. Sequenced by immunoSEQ multiplex PCR; TCRdb stores in-frame clones only, minus some. Of 150,000 or so clones listed, around 85% are singletons. Material: peripheral blood. Every receptor here comes from a man aged 55 to 70 with COVID-19, enrolled during active disease.

This rearrangement joins TRBV7-8 to TRBJ2-3; TRBD2 matches at 8 bases. V lost 6 bases to trimming and J lost 5 bases; unmatched junction nucleotides: 10. The CDR3 has 15 amino acids. Germline V gene data show CDR1 as SGHVS and CDR2 as FQNEAQ. The CDR3 is CASRDSSGRGDTQYF. The DNA for the CDR3 is TGTGCCAGCAGGGACTCTAGCGGGCGGGGAGATACGCAGTATTTT.

The CDR3 loop is CASSQITGATNTGELFF. The DNA of the CDR3 is TGTGCCAGCAGCCAGATAACAGGGGCCACGAACACCGGGGAGCTGTTTTTT. The J gene is TRBJ2-2, the V gene TRBV7-8; TRBD1 aligns across 7 bases. V was pared by 5 bases and J by 0 bases, with 9 bases of the junction left unmatched. There are 17 residues in the CDR3. Germline V gene lookup returns CDR1 SGHVS and CDR2 FQNEAQ. Full variable domain (remainder filled in from reference TRBV7-8 and TRBJ2-2): GAGVSQSPRYKVAKRGQDVALRCDPISGHVSLFWYQQALGQGPEFLTYFQNEAQLDKSGLPSDRFFAERPEGSVSTLKIQRTQQEDSAVYLCASSQITGATNTGELFFGEGSRLTVL.

This chain joins TRBV14 and TRBJ2-2; unclear D gene. This CDR3 region has 17 residues. Trimming stripped 4 bases from V and 1 base from J, with 16 bases between. From germline, CDR1 is SGHDN and CDR2 FVKESK. CDR3 protein: CASSPLDPTKNTGELFF. CDR3 in DNA: TGTGCCAGCAGCCCTCTAGACCCCACCAAGAACACCGGGGAGCTGTTTTTT. The complete variable domain, with remaining parts taken from reference TRBV14 and TRBJ2-2, reads EAGVTQFPSHSVIEKGQTVTLRCDPISGHDNLYWYRRVMGKEIKFLLHFVKESKQDESGMPNNRFLAERTGGTYSTLKVQPAELEDSGVYFCASSPLDPTKNTGELFFGEGSRLTVL.

V gene TRBV6-4 combines with J gene TRBJ2-1, with 11 bases identical to TRBD2. The CDR3 is made up of 15 amino acids. V lost 6 bases and J lost 6; bases outside the gene matches: 7. Germline values: CDR1 MRHNA, CDR2 SNTAGT. CDR3 sequence (DNA): TGTGCCAGCAGCTTGACTAGCGGGGCGATCAATGAGCAGTTCTTC. Amino acid sequence: CASSLTSGAINEQFF.

The chain joins TRBV9 to TRBJ2-5; D not certain. Germline-derived CDR1 and CDR2 are SGDLS and YYNGEE. Trimming shortened V by 2 bases and J by 5 bases, and 16 bases separated the two germline ends. There are 15 residues in the CDR3. The CDR3 DNA is TGTGCCAGCAGCGTCCAGCACCTTTCGCGGGAGACCCAGTACTTC. It translates to CASSVQHLSRETQYF.

CDR3 loop: CASSKDRDYGYTF. The CDR3 DNA reads as TGTGCCAGCAGTAAGGACAGGGATTATGGCTACACCTTC. The chain combines TRBV2 with TRBJ1-2; 8 nucleotides agree with TRBD1. The V segment lost 5 bases and the J segment 5 bases; nucleotides outside the gene matches: 4. CDR1 and CDR2 from the germline V gene are SNHLY and FYNNEI. This CDR3 has 13 amino acids.

V and J are TRBV7-9 and TRBJ1-6, with TRBD1 as a possible D gene (5 bases). Germline values: CDR1 SEHNR, CDR2 FQNEAQ (reference sequence). This CDR3 contains 14 residues. The V end was cut by 0 bases, the J end by 7 bases, with 7 bases between. The CDR3 DNA reads TGTGCCAGCAGCTTAGCTGGGGCCAATTCACCCCTCCACTTT. Translating it yields CASSLAGANSPLHF.

The rearrangement links TRBV18 to TRBJ1-5; TRBD1 is a possible D gene (5 bases). CDR1 is KGHSH and CDR2 is LQKENI in the germline V gene. This CDR3 has 15 amino acids. The germline V and J ends were trimmed by 3 bases and 5 bases, with 14 bases remaining between them. CDR3 region: CASSPATWGDQPQHF. The CDR3 coding sequence is TGTGCCAGCTCACCGGCCACCTGGGGGGATCAGCCCCAGCATTTT. Supplemented by reference TRBV18 and TRBJ1-5, the full variable domain reads NAGVMQNPRHLVRRRGQEARLRCSPMKGHSHVYWYRQLPEEGLKFMVYLQKENIIDESGMPKERFSAEFPKEGPSILRIQQVVRGDSAAYFCASSPATWGDQPQHFGDGTRLSIL.

V is TRBV11-2 and J is TRBJ1-1, with no clear D. The CDR3 runs to 13 residues. CDR1 is SGHAT, CDR2 FQNNGV, per germline. V dropped 1 base and J dropped 0 bases, with 3 bases sitting between them. CDR3: CASSLGLNTEAFF. The CDR3 bases are TGTGCCAGCAGCTTAGGGCTGAACACTGAAGCTTTCTTT.

This chain uses TRBV9 with TRBJ2-7; unclear D gene. CDR1 and CDR2 from the germline V gene are SGDLS and YYNGEE. The CDR3 totals 14 residues. The V gene lost 3 bases and the J gene lost 2 bases, with 12 bases spanning the gap. CDR3 amino acids: CASSATDIAYEQYF. CDR3 DNA: TGTGCCAGCAGCGCTACCGACATAGCCTACGAGCAGTACTTC. Supplemented by reference TRBV9 and TRBJ2-7, the full variable domain reads DSGVTQTPKHLITATGQRVTLRCSPRSGDLSVYWYQQSLDQGLQFLIQYYNGEERAKGNILERFSAQQFPDLHSELNLSSLELGDSALYFCASSATDIAYEQYFGPGTRLTVT.

The chain employs TRBV4-3 and TRBJ1-6; 8 nucleotides agree with TRBD1. The germline V gene encodes CDR1 LGHNA and CDR2 YSLEER. Losses at the gene ends were 3 bases for V and 5 bases for J; bases not matched to a gene: 6. This CDR3 comprises 16 residues. The CDR3 is CASSQARDRNNSPLHF. The CDR3 DNA sequence: TGCGCCAGCAGCCAGGCCCGGGACAGGAATAATTCACCCCTCCACTTT.

The rearrangement uses TRBV6-5 and TRBJ1-1; TRBD1 agrees at 8 bases. The CDR3 contains 13 residues. Germline V gene sequence: CDR1 MNHEY, CDR2 SVGAGI. J lost 0 bases, V lost 11 bases, and 5 bases had no gene match. Here the CDR3 DNA reads TGTGCCCTCCGGACAGGGATGAACACTGAAGCTTTCTTT. Its protein product is CALRTGMNTEAFF.

V usage is TRBV7-8 and J usage is TRBJ2-5, with TRBD2 as a possible D gene (6 bases). There are 14 residues in the CDR3. V lost 4 bases and J lost 2, with 11 bases in between. Germline V gene data show CDR1 as SGHVS and CDR2 as FQNEAQ. The CDR3 reads CASSSGLLQETQYF. The CDR3 DNA is TGTGCCAGCAGCTCGGGACTGCTGCAAGAGACCCAGTACTTC.

The J gene is TRBJ2-1, the V gene TRBV2, with TRBD1 as a possible D gene (5 bases). V lost 3 bases and J 9 bases, leaving 12 bases between the germline ends. There are 13 residues in the CDR3. Germline V gene sequence: CDR1 SNHLY, CDR2 FYNNEI. The CDR3 protein is CASSDRQGSEQFF. As DNA, the CDR3 is TGTGCCAGCAGTGATCGCCAGGGCAGTGAGCAGTTCTTC.

This chain uses TRBV19 with TRBJ2-4, with 9 bases lining up with TRBD1. V shed 5 bases, J shed 7 bases, and the junction held 15 bases outside the gene matches. CDR1 is LNHDA and CDR2 is SQIVND in the germline V gene (reference sequence). This CDR3 is 17 amino acids long. CDR3 sequence: CASSPRVYRDRENIQYF. The CDR3 DNA reads as TGTGCCAGTAGTCCGCGCGTCTACCGGGACAGGGAGAACATTCAGTACTTC.

The chain joins TRBV11-3 to TRBJ1-1, with D possibly being TRBD1 (6 bases). Germline V gives CDR1 SGHNT, CDR2 YENEEA. The CDR3 has 16 residues. Trimming stripped 0 bases from V and 0 bases from J, with 11 bases between. The CDR3 spells CASSLDPAGVNTEAFF. The CDR3 bases are TGTGCCAGCAGCTTAGACCCGGCAGGGGTGAACACTGAAGCTTTCTTT.

This chain links TRBV7-8 with TRBJ1-1, with no clear D. The CDR3 totals 13 residues. Germline CDR1 reads SGHVS; CDR2 reads FQNEAQ. Trimming took 1 base from V and 4 from J, leaving 7 bases between them. The CDR3 here is CASSLVRSTEAFF. For the CDR3, the DNA is TGTGCCAGCAGCTTAGTCCGGAGCACTGAAGCTTTCTTT.

The chain is built from TRBV4-1 and TRBJ1-1; 8 bases fit TRBD1. Unmatched junction bases numbered 4, after V lost 4 bases and J lost 0 bases. Germline V gene data show CDR1 as MGHRA and CDR2 as YSYEKL. The CDR3 is made up of 15 amino acids. The CDR3 is CASSLSDRVNTEAFF. Written as DNA, the CDR3 is TGCGCCAGCAGCCTATCGGACAGGGTGAACACTGAAGCTTTCTTT.

The genes are TRBV5-6 and TRBJ2-5; the D gene is possibly TRBD1 (6 bases). The germline CDR1 and CDR2 sequences are SGHDT and YYEEEE. V was pared by 0 bases and J by 4 bases, with 10 bases between. CDR3 length equals 14 residues. CDR3 residues: CASSLVVRGETQYF. Here the CDR3 DNA reads TGTGCCAGCAGCTTGGTTGTCAGGGGAGAGACCCAGTACTTC.

The chain recombines TRBV5-1 with TRBJ1-5; a weak D match, TRBD1 (6 bases). Germline assignment: CDR1 SGHRS and CDR2 YFSETQ. This CDR3 region has 16 residues. V gave up 4 bases and J gave up 4 bases, with 18 bases separating them. Written as DNA, the CDR3 is TGCGCCAGCAGCGCCGCTCCACAGGGAGGGAATCAGCCCCAGCATTTT. Protein product: CASSAAPQGGNQPQHF.

The rearrangement links TRBV6-5 to TRBJ1-3; D is undetermined. Germline assignment: CDR1 MNHEY and CDR2 SVGAGI. The CDR3 contains 13 residues. The V and J ends lost 11 bases and 4 bases respectively, with 15 bases between them. CDR3 coding DNA: TGTGCCGCTCAATATGCGGGAGGAAACACCATATATTTT. It codes for CAAQYAGGNTIYF.

J is TRBJ2-6 and V is TRBV9; 8 nucleotides match TRBD1. The CDR3 spans 16 residues. CDR1 and CDR2 (germline): SGDLS, YYNGEE. The V segment lost 0 bases and the J segment 2 bases; nucleotides outside the gene matches: 1. The CDR3 protein is CASSVGTGTGANVLTF. The CDR3 nucleotides are TGTGCCAGCAGCGTAGGGACAGGGACTGGGGCCAACGTCCTGACTTTC.

The chain is built from TRBV7-2 and TRBJ1-2, with 10 nucleotides matching TRBD1. The CDR3 length is 16 residues. Trimming removed 3 bases from V and 7 bases from J; junction bases left unmatched: 11. Germline V gene lookup returns CDR1 SGHTA and CDR2 FQGNSA. CDR3 amino acids: CASSFRAPGTGVGYTF. CDR3 DNA sequence: TGTGCCAGCAGCTTTAGAGCGCCCGGGACAGGGGTTGGCTACACCTTC.